The next 28 T cell receptor beta chains were all read from a single sample in a study of cytomegalovirus exposure and HLA in healthy donors. The PCR contained 60 Vbeta and 13 Jbeta primers. The assay was immunoSEQ multiplex PCR, and TCRdb's table has in-frame clones only and misses some. The table records about 110,000 clones, 75% to 85% of them present only once. Source material: PBMCs. The receptors were gathered from a man aged 50 to 60 in good health and CMV-seronegative.

The chain links TRBV30 to TRBJ2-7; possible D gene TRBD2, 5 bases. V was trimmed by 0 bases and J by 3 bases, leaving 9 bases between them. CDR3 length equals 13 residues. Per the germline V gene, CDR1 is GTSNPN and CDR2 is SVGIG (reference sequence). The CDR3 bases are TGTGCCTGGAGTGTACTTCGGGGCTACGAGCAGTACTTC. Protein product: CAWSVLRGYEQYF.

The chain is built from TRBV5-4 and TRBJ1-1; a possible D gene is TRBD1 (6 bases). V was shortened by 2 bases and J by 1 base, with 9 bases between the two germline ends. The CDR3 runs 14 residues. CDR1 is SGHNT, CDR2 YYREEE, per germline (reference sequence). The CDR3 coding sequence is TGTGCCAGCAGCTTTGACAGGACGAACACTGAAGCTTTCTTT. Its protein is CASSFDRTNTEAFF.

The V and J genes are TRBV11-2 and TRBJ1-3; D not resolved. There are 11 residues in the CDR3. V was shortened by 5 bases and J by 5 bases, with 4 bases between the two germline ends. Germline lookup yields CDR1 SGHAT and CDR2 FQNNGV. The CDR3, as DNA: TGTGCCAGCAGCAGCCGAAACACCATATATTTT. Residues: CASSSRNTIYF.

V is TRBV5-1 and J is TRBJ2-1; TRBD1 matches 9 bases. Germline V gene data show CDR1 as SGHRS and CDR2 as YFSETQ. V gave up 7 bases and J gave up 9 bases; unmatched junction bases: 11. CDR3 length: 14 amino acids. This CDR3 is CASSRTGASSEQFF. The CDR3, as DNA: TGCGCCAGCTCAAGGACAGGGGCCTCTAGTGAGCAGTTCTTC.

V usage is TRBV19 and J usage is TRBJ2-7, with D possibly matching TRBD2 (6 bases). The CDR3 totals 14 residues. Trimming removed 5 bases from V and 0 bases from J, with 11 bases in between. The germline V gene has CDR1 LNHDA and CDR2 SQIVND (reference sequence). The CDR3 bases are TGTGCCAGTAGTGCGAGGGACTTCTCCTACGAGCAGTACTTC. Translated: CASSARDFSYEQYF.

V and J are TRBV19 and TRBJ1-1, with D possibly being TRBD1 (5 bases). In germline, CDR1 is LNHDA, CDR2 SQIVND (reference sequence). This CDR3 has 13 amino acids. V lost 5 bases and J lost 5, with 12 bases in between. The CDR3 region has the DNA TGTGCCAGTAGTGAAGGGGCCTGGACTGAAGCTTTCTTT. Translation gives CASSEGAWTEAFF.

The rearrangement joins TRBV2 to TRBJ1-5, with unresolved D. The germline V gene has CDR1 SNHLY and CDR2 FYNNEI. Trimming cost V 5 bases and J 2 bases, with 10 bases left between them. The CDR3 covers 14 residues. CDR3 nucleotide sequence: TGTGCCAGCAGTTGGGGAGGCGGCAATCAGCCCCAGCATTTT. It yields the protein CASSWGGGNQPQHF. Full variable domain (missing parts from reference TRBV2 and TRBJ1-5): EPEVTQTPSHQVTQMGQEVILRCVPISNHLYFYWYRQILGQKVEFLVSFYNNEISEKSEIFDDQFSVERPDGSNFTLKIRSTKLEDSAMYFCASSWGGGNQPQHFGDGTRLSIL.

The V call is TRBV28, the J call TRBJ1-6, with no clear D. This CDR3 has 16 amino acids. With 2 bases removed from V and 0 bases from J, the gap between germline ends came to 8 bases. CDR1 and CDR2 from the germline V gene are MDHEN and SYDVKM. The CDR3 sequence is CASSLPVSSYNSPLHF. The CDR3 coding sequence is TGTGCCAGCAGTTTACCCGTTAGCTCCTATAATTCACCCCTCCACTTT.

The chain carries TRBV6-1 and TRBJ1-5, with TRBD1 as a possible D gene (6 bases). This CDR3 contains 15 residues. Trimming shortened V by 3 bases and J by 2 bases, and 11 bases separated the two germline ends. Germline CDR1 and CDR2: MNHNS and SASEGT. CDR3 sequence (DNA): TGTGCCAGCAGTGACACAGGGTATCGCAATCAGCCCCAGCATTTT. Translated, it gives CASSDTGYRNQPQHF.

V gene TRBV9 combines with J gene TRBJ1-4; weak D call: TRBD1 (6 bases). V dropped 2 bases and J dropped 7 bases, with 21 bases sitting between them. Germline V gene lookup returns CDR1 SGDLS and CDR2 YYNGEE. This CDR3 comprises 17 residues. The CDR3 loop reads CASSVSTDPRGREKLFF. The CDR3 DNA sequence: TGTGCCAGCAGCGTCTCGACAGACCCGCGGGGGCGTGAAAAACTGTTTTTT.

The chain joins TRBV4-2 to TRBJ2-3, with 13 positions matching TRBD2. Trimming cost V 1 base and J 0 bases; bases outside gene matches: 4. There are 18 residues in the CDR3. Germline CDR1 and CDR2: LGHNA and YNFKEQ. DNA of the CDR3: TGTGCCAGCAGCCAAGTACTAGCGGGGGGGCCGAGCACAGATACGCAGTATTTT. Protein: CASSQVLAGGPSTDTQYF.

This chain joins TRBV7-2 and TRBJ1-2, with D maybe TRBD1 (5 bases). The CDR3 contains 15 residues. The V end lost 5 bases, the J end lost 2 bases, and 15 bases lay between the germline ends. Germline CDR1 SGHTA, CDR2 FQGNSA. The CDR3 DNA reads as TGTGCCAGCAGCCCCCGGGGGGACCTGAACTATGGCTACACCTTC. Its protein product is CASSPRGDLNYGYTF.

The genes are TRBV9 and TRBJ2-2; 9 bases match TRBD1. The CDR3 consists of 16 residues. CDR1 and CDR2 from the germline V gene are SGDLS and YYNGEE. V was pared by 0 bases and J by 3 bases, with 3 bases of the junction left unmatched. The CDR3 coding sequence is TGTGCCAGCAGCGTAGGAGGGACAGGGTACACCGGGGAGCTGTTTTTT. It yields the protein CASSVGGTGYTGELFF.

The CDR3: CASSETGGNIQYF. Here the CDR3 DNA reads TGTGCCAGCAGTGAAACAGGTGGGAACATTCAGTACTTC. This chain links TRBV6-4 with TRBJ2-4; the D gene is possibly TRBD1 (5 bases). The CDR3 spans 13 residues. The germline CDR1 and CDR2 sequences are MRHNA and SNTAGT. Trimming stripped 3 bases from V and 7 bases from J, with 10 bases between.

As to this clone: An end of the junction differs from the germline gene, which may be a read error. The V call is TRBV7-9, the J call TRBJ2-5; D is undetermined. CDR3 size: 12 residues. CDR1 SEHNR and CDR2 FQNEAQ come from the germline V gene (reference sequence). The CDR3 DNA reads as TGTTCCAGCAGCCGCGAGGTTGAGACCCAGTACTTC. Protein: CSSSREVETQYF.

V is TRBV28 and J is TRBJ2-7; TRBD2 aligns across 8 bases. V lost 6 bases and J lost 1; bases outside the gene matches: 2. The CDR3 has 13 amino acids. Germline CDR1 reads MDHEN; CDR2 reads SYDVKM. DNA for the CDR3: TGTGCCAGCAGGGGCGGGGGGTCCTACGAGCAGTACGTC. As protein: CASRGGGSYEQYV.

V usage is TRBV30 and J usage is TRBJ1-2; a weak D match, TRBD1 (6 bases). Germline V CDR1 and CDR2: GTSNPN, SVGIG (reference sequence). This CDR3 has 12 amino acids. Trimming removed 7 bases at V and 8 bases at J, with 17 bases between. The CDR3 loop is CALGGGRGGYTF. In DNA, the CDR3 is TGTGCCTTGGGAGGGGGGCGAGGAGGCTACACCTTC.

The chain carries TRBV28 and TRBJ2-7; 8 bases are a match to TRBD1. CDR3 length: 16 residues. Germline assignment: CDR1 MDHEN and CDR2 SYDVKM. The V gene end was trimmed by 0 bases and the J gene end by 3 bases; junction bases not matched to a gene: 7. The CDR3 spells CASSLCGTGILYEQYV. As DNA, the CDR3 is TGTGCCAGCAGTTTATGCGGGACAGGAATCCTCTACGAGCAGTACGTC.

This chain uses TRBV5-8 with TRBJ2-3, with TRBD1 matching over 8 bases. This CDR3 contains 19 residues. CDR1 is SGHTS and CDR2 is YDEGEE in the germline V gene. Trimming took 7 bases from V and 0 from J; bases not matched to a gene: 19. The CDR3 sequence: CASFRTGSSLGSSTDTQYF. In DNA form, the CDR3 reads TGTGCCAGCTTTAGGACAGGGTCCAGTCTGGGATCTAGCACAGATACGCAGTATTTT.

The chain joins TRBV28 to TRBJ1-1; 10 nucleotides match TRBD1. The CDR3 is 15 residues long. V gave up 5 bases and J gave up 5 bases; unmatched junction bases: 8. Germline V gene lookup returns CDR1 MDHEN and CDR2 SYDVKM. The CDR3, as DNA: TGTGCCAGCAGTCCCAGACAGGGGGCAAGGACTGAAGCTTTCTTT. Translation: CASSPRQGARTEAFF.

This rearrangement joins TRBV6-1 to TRBJ1-2; D not resolved. Between the trimmed V and J ends, which lost 8 bases and 0 bases, there was a span of 13 bases. The V gene's germline CDR1 is MNHNS and CDR2 SASEGT. The CDR3 length is 14 residues. This chain's CDR3 is CASLGRLANYGYTF. The CDR3 DNA reads TGTGCCAGCTTGGGTAGACTCGCTAACTATGGCTACACCTTC.

This clone was detected only once. The chain is built from TRBV7-6 and TRBJ2-7; 8 positions match TRBD1. V lost 5 bases and J lost 9; bases outside the gene matches: 6. Per germline, CDR1 SGHVS and CDR2 FNYEAQ. This CDR3 has 12 amino acids. Here the CDR3 reads CASSAGQGRQYF. For the CDR3, the DNA is TGTGCCAGCAGCGCCGGACAGGGTCGGCAGTACTTC. The whole variable domain, filled in from reference TRBV7-6 and TRBJ2-7, reads GAGVSQSPRYKVTKRGQDVALRCDPISGHVSLYWYRQALGQGPEFLTYFNYEAQQDKSGLPNDRFSAERPEGSISTLTIQRTEQRDSAMYRCASSAGQGRQYFGPGTRLTVT.

The rearrangement uses TRBV2 and TRBJ2-1; 9 bases fit TRBD2. CDR1 is SNHLY, CDR2 FYNNEI, per germline. This CDR3 comprises 13 residues. The junction had 7 bases not matched to a gene; V was cut back by 6 bases and J by 10 bases. In DNA form, the CDR3 reads TGTGCCAGCAGGGGAGCGGGGGGAGGGGAGCAGTTCTTC. The encoded protein is CASRGAGGGEQFF. Drawing the rest from reference TRBV2 and TRBJ2-1, the complete variable domain is EPEVTQTPSHQVTQMGQEVILRCVPISNHLYFYWYRQILGQKVEFLVSFYNNEISEKSEIFDDQFSVERPDGSNFTLKIRSTKLEDSAMYFCASRGAGGGEQFFGPGTRLTVL.

CDR3 DNA: TGTGCCAGCAGCCAAGGTAGCTACAATGAGCAGTTCTTC. This codes for CASSQGSYNEQFF. The chain uses TRBV14 and TRBJ2-1; D not certain. The CDR3 loop spans 13 amino acids. The V end lost 1 base, the J end lost 3 bases, and 4 bases lay between the germline ends. Germline values: CDR1 SGHDN, CDR2 FVKESK.

The chain employs TRBV18 and TRBJ1-2; D is unclear. Trimming stripped 4 bases from V and 3 bases from J, with 12 bases between. The CDR3 contains 14 residues. CDR1 is KGHSH and CDR2 is LQKENI in the germline V gene. The CDR3 DNA reads as TGTGCCAGCTCACTCCCCGGGGAGTACTATGGCTACACCTTC. Encoded protein: CASSLPGEYYGYTF.

This sequence joins TRBV19 and TRBJ1-3; D gene ambiguous. V dropped 8 bases and J dropped 9 bases, with 14 bases sitting between them. Per germline, CDR1 LNHDA and CDR2 SQIVND (reference sequence). The CDR3 is made up of 12 amino acids. This CDR3 reads CASSGQAGTIYF. CDR3 DNA: TGTGCCAGTTCCGGTCAGGCGGGCACCATATATTTT.

The chain has TRBV6-5 and TRBJ2-7, with 10 bases identical to TRBD2. Per germline, CDR1 MNHEY and CDR2 SVGAGI. The J segment lost 2 bases and the V segment lost 6 bases, leaving 4 bases of the junction unmatched. The CDR3 covers 14 residues. CDR3 in DNA: TGTGCCAGCAGGACTAGCGGGCGCCCCTACGAGCAGTACGTC. It yields the protein CASRTSGRPYEQYV.

The CDR3 nucleotides are TGTGCCAGCTCACCCCCCCCTCTAGCGGGGTCGAACACCGGGGAGCTGTTTTTT. It encodes CASSPPPLAGSNTGELFF. The rearrangement uses TRBV18 and TRBJ2-2; 9 bases map to TRBD2. Germline lookup yields CDR1 KGHSH and CDR2 LQKENI. The CDR3 spans 18 residues. With V trimmed by 3 bases and J by 0 bases, 8 bases remained unmatched. Based on the CDR3 plus reference TRBV18 and TRBJ2-2, the full variable domain is NAGVMQNPRHLVRRRGQEARLRCSPMKGHSHVYWYRQLPEEGLKFMVYLQKENIIDESGMPKERFSAEFPKEGPSILRIQQVVRGDSAAYFCASSPPPLAGSNTGELFFGEGSRLTVL.